Detailed here is one T cell receptor (beta chain). These data originate in a study of blood T cell repertoires in COVID-19. Study as a whole: The United States, Italy and Spain were the sources of the acute and convalescent COVID-19 samples. T cells, B-cell-depleted T cells, or PBMCs supplied cDNA or gDNA.

In the source study's methods: Amplification from reference gene primers served as the basis for estimated nucleated cell counts. The repertoire was sequenced with immunoSEQ multiplex PCR; TCRdb's copy has only in-frame clones and lacks some. From that table come the V and J calls and clone size; the DNA was used to work out D and trimming. The data show roughly 150,000 clones, 75% to 85% seen once. V was pared by 5 bases and J by 3 bases, with 3 bases of the junction left unmatched. The germline CDR1 and CDR2 sequences are SGHTA and FQGNSA. The CDR3 runs to 14 residues. This sequence was found in a man between 60 and 75 years old with acute or convalescent COVID-19. Sequenced: peripheral blood. The chain employs TRBV7-2 and TRBJ2-7; 11 bases are a match to TRBD1. CDR3: CASSGTGGGYEQYF. CDR3 nucleotide sequence: TGTGCCAGCAGCGGGACAGGGGGGGGCTACGAGCAGTACTTC.